The clone carrying this T cell receptor (beta chain) has only one observation. Its specificity is unknown. This sample stems from a study of glioma-infiltrating T cells. Study-wide context: Samples included WHO grade II oligodendrogliomas or astrocytomas and initial-diagnosis grade IV glioblastomas. Presurgical dexamethasone in glioma patients lasted six or fewer days.

The length of the CDR3 is 13 residues. Trimming left V 0 bases short and J 8 bases short, with 10 bases between. The germline gives CDR1 ENHRY, CDR2 SYGVKD. Whole-study results and caveats: Tissue-blood divergence was below expectation in non-neoplastic patients, above in gliomas.

Amplification of TCR alpha and beta CDR3 regions from RNA used iRepertoire nested multiplex PCR. TCRdb reanalysed the multiplex PCR reads using MiXCR and keeps one entry per CDR3 protein. The table lists about 380,000 distinct CDR3 sequences, around 45% of them singletons. Specimen: glioma tissue, nonneoplastic brain tissue, or PBMCs (not recorded which). The receptor's source is a human donor with low-grade glioma or glioblastoma, undergoing nonglioma brain surgery, or in good health (not recorded which). The chain couples TRBV10-3 to TRBJ1-2; possibly TRBD1 for D (6 bases). The CDR3 coding sequence is TGTGCCATCAGTGAGTCCAGGGGCAGGGGCTACACCTTC. It is translated as CAISESRGRGYTF.